The 22 T cell receptor beta chains below were found in one sample sequenced in a study of T-cell memory formation after mild COVID-19. Via MiXCR, TCRdb re-called the 5' RACE reads, giving one row per CDR3 protein. The sample lists around 420,000 distinct CDR3 sequences, approximately 24% occurring once. The sample comprised PBMCs or a T cell subset sorted from them (not recorded which). The receptors come from an adult woman who had mild COVID-19 (a few samples of this study predate the infection). Cell type and time point are not known.

This clonotype was seen only once. The chain carries TRBV6-2 or TRBV6-3 and TRBJ2-7, with D uncertain. CDR3 length equals 14 residues. Between the trimmed V and J ends, which lost 2 bases and 1 base, there was a span of 9 bases. Germline CDR1 reads MNHEY; CDR2 reads SVGEGT. In DNA form, the CDR3 reads TGTGCCAGCAGTTACGACCGACCTTCCTACGAGCAGTACTTC. Translating it yields CASSYDRPSYEQYF.

This chain uses TRBV28 with TRBJ2-3; no reliable D call. This CDR3 contains 13 residues. Germline V CDR1 and CDR2: MDHEN, SYDVKM. V was trimmed by 4 bases and J by 6 bases, leaving 11 bases between them. Written as DNA, the CDR3 is TGTGCCAGCAGTTCCGCCCCCTCGGATACGCAGTATTTT. It specifies CASSSAPSDTQYF.

The sample holds many counts of this clonotype. V is TRBV4-1 and J is TRBJ2-7; D remains ambiguous. The CDR3 has 13 residues. From germline, CDR1 is MGHRA and CDR2 YSYEKL. Trimming cost V 6 bases and J 3 bases, with 12 bases left between them. The CDR3 region is CASSSDLGYEQYF. The CDR3 coding sequence is TGCGCCAGCAGTTCCGATTTGGGCTACGAGCAGTACTTC.

This clonotype was found a few times. The chain recombines TRBV20-1 with TRBJ1-2, with unresolved D. The CDR3 consists of 13 residues. The V gene's germline CDR1 is DFQATT and CDR2 SNEGSKA (reference sequence). Trimming shortened V by 6 bases and J by 3 bases, and 14 bases separated the two germline ends. CDR3 DNA: TGCAGTGCCACACCTGAAGGTGACTATGGCTACACCTTC. As protein: CSATPEGDYGYTF.

The chain links TRBV19 to TRBJ1-5; D unresolved. Between the trimmed V and J ends, which lost 3 bases and 2 bases, there was a span of 8 bases. Per germline, CDR1 LNHDA and CDR2 SQIVND (reference sequence). The CDR3 has 14 residues. CDR3 amino acids: CASSIELGNQPQHF. For the CDR3, the DNA is TGTGCCAGTAGTATTGAGCTGGGCAATCAGCCCCAGCATTTT.

This clonotype showed up many times. J is TRBJ2-1 and V is TRBV5-1; TRBD1 matches 11 bases. Germline V gene sequence: CDR1 SGHRS, CDR2 YFSETQ. Trimming cost V 6 bases and J 2 bases; bases outside gene matches: 7. The CDR3 spans 16 residues. The CDR3 loop reads CASKGRTGGAYNEQFF. The CDR3 DNA reads TGCGCCAGCAAAGGCCGGACAGGGGGCGCCTACAATGAGCAGTTCTTC.

This clonotype was counted between two and nine times. The chain carries TRBV6-5 and TRBJ1-5, with D possibly matching TRBD1 (5 bases). This CDR3 spans 14 amino acids. Germline V gene sequence: CDR1 MNHEY, CDR2 SVGAGI. V was trimmed by 6 bases and J by 5 bases, leaving 14 bases between them. The CDR3 nucleotides read TGTGCCAGCAGGACCGGGGGATTACATCAGCCCCAGCATTTT. Its translation: CASRTGGLHQPQHF.

The sample holds a few counts of this clonotype. This sequence joins TRBV7-2 and TRBJ2-1; weak D call: TRBD2 (5 bases). CDR3 size: 16 residues. The germline V and J ends were trimmed by 5 bases and 0 bases, with 14 bases remaining between them. Germline CDR1 is SGHTA and CDR2 is FQGNSA. DNA for the CDR3: TGTGCCAGCAGCCAGTCGGGGTCCAGCTCCTACAATGAGCAGTTCTTC. Translating it yields CASSQSGSSSYNEQFF.

This chain joins TRBV20-1 and TRBJ2-1; D may be TRBD2 (5 bases). Deletions cut 2 bases from V and 1 base from J, with 9 bases between. This CDR3 comprises 14 residues. Germline V gives CDR1 DFQATT, CDR2 SNEGSKA (reference sequence). As DNA, the CDR3 is TGCAGTGCTAGACTAGCAGCTTCCTACAATGAGCAGTTCTTC. Amino acid sequence: CSARLAASYNEQFF.

This clonotype was seen a few times. V gene TRBV4-3 combines with J gene TRBJ2-3; D possibly corresponds to TRBD1 (6 bases). The CDR3 is made up of 14 amino acids. In germline, CDR1 is LGHNA, CDR2 YSLEER. The V end was cut by 4 bases, the J end by 5 bases, with 13 bases between. The CDR3 DNA reads TGCGCCAGCAGCCCCTCAGGGGCCAAAGATACGCAGTATTTT. Its translation: CASSPSGAKDTQYF.

In its sample, this clonotype was seen a few times. The rearrangement uses TRBV7-9 and TRBJ2-1, with D tentatively TRBD2 (6 bases). CDR3 length: 15 amino acids. Germline assignment: CDR1 SEHNR and CDR2 FQNEAQ (reference sequence). Trimming shortened V by 3 bases and J by 7 bases, and 16 bases separated the two germline ends. CDR3 sequence: CASSLVRDLPNEQFF. The DNA of the CDR3 is TGTGCCAGCAGCTTGGTCCGGGACTTACCAAATGAGCAGTTCTTC.

This clonotype occurred a few times. The rearrangement links TRBV4-3 to TRBJ2-1; 7 bases match TRBD2. The CDR3 has 14 residues. Germline lookup yields CDR1 LGHNA and CDR2 YSLEER. Trimming removed 3 bases from V and 5 bases from J; junction bases left unmatched: 4. The DNA for the CDR3 is TGCGCCAGCAGCCAGGGAGGGAGGAACAATGAGCAGTTCTTC. Encoded protein: CASSQGGRNNEQFF.

This clonotype was seen only a few times. The gene calls are TRBV20-1 and TRBJ1-6; TRBD1 aligns across 7 bases. The CDR3 covers 14 residues. Losses at the gene ends were 0 bases for V and 10 bases for J; bases not matched to a gene: 6. The germline V gene has CDR1 DFQATT and CDR2 SNEGSKA (reference sequence). The DNA of the CDR3 is TGCAGTGCTAGAGATCCAAGGACAGGATCACCCCTCCACTTT. It is translated as CSARDPRTGSPLHF.

The J gene is TRBJ2-7, the V gene TRBV2, with D unresolved. The CDR3 covers 11 residues. Trimming removed 9 bases from V and 7 bases from J, with 13 bases in between. Per germline, CDR1 SNHLY and CDR2 FYNNEI. The CDR3 sequence: CASTPIEEQYF. DNA of the CDR3: TGTGCCAGTACCCCAATCGAGGAGCAGTACTTC.

This clonotype was counted a few times. In DNA form, the CDR3 reads TGCAGTGCTCCACCAGGGGCTCCCTACAATGAGCAGTTCTTC. Its protein product is CSAPPGAPYNEQFF. The gene calls are TRBV20-1 and TRBJ2-1, with D perhaps TRBD1 (6 bases). The V and J ends lost 5 bases and 2 bases respectively, with 13 bases between them. The CDR3 totals 14 residues. Germline loops: CDR1 DFQATT, CDR2 SNEGSKA (reference sequence).

The rearrangement joins TRBV9 to TRBJ2-7; tentatively, D is TRBD2 (7 bases). The V end was cut by 4 bases, the J end by 2 bases, with 13 bases between. This CDR3 has 14 residues. Germline lookup yields CDR1 SGDLS and CDR2 YYNGEE. The CDR3 spells CASSPGGATYEQYF. The CDR3 region has the DNA TGTGCCAGCAGCCCTGGGGGGGCCACCTACGAGCAGTACTTC.

The sample holds a few counts of this clonotype. The V call is TRBV12-3 or TRBV12-4, the J call TRBJ2-3, with 9 bases fitting TRBD2. J gave up 4 bases and V 0 bases, and 8 bases lay outside the gene matches. The CDR3 totals 17 residues. This CDR3 reads CASSLAALAGKADTQYF. CDR3 sequence (DNA): TGTGCCAGCAGTTTAGCGGCCCTAGCGGGAAAGGCAGATACGCAGTATTTT.

This clonotype was observed a handful of times. The chain carries TRBV18 and TRBJ2-7; 7 positions agree with TRBD1. V dropped 3 bases and J dropped 2; count of bases not matched to a gene: 7. The CDR3 length is 15 residues. Germline CDR1 reads KGHSH; CDR2 reads LQKENI. CDR3 sequence reads: CASSPTGFSPYEQYF. CDR3 DNA sequence: TGTGCCAGCTCACCGACAGGGTTTAGTCCCTACGAGCAGTACTTC.

The chain has TRBV12-3 or TRBV12-4 and TRBJ2-3; 10 bases match TRBD2. V dropped 3 bases and J dropped 6; count of bases not matched to a gene: 12. This CDR3 spans 17 amino acids. DNA of the CDR3: TGTGCCAGCAGTTTCCCTCGGCTAGCGGGAGAAACGGATACGCAGTATTTT. Its translation: CASSFPRLAGETDTQYF.

The chain joins TRBV7-9 to TRBJ1-1; a weak D match, TRBD1 (5 bases). The CDR3 is made up of 15 amino acids. Deletions cut 6 bases from V and 1 base from J, with 15 bases between. Per germline, CDR1 SEHNR and CDR2 FQNEAQ (reference sequence). CDR3 sequence (DNA): TGTGCCAGCAGGTCTTGGGGACGGGAGAACACTGAAGCTTTCTTT. The encoded protein is CASRSWGRENTEAFF.

This clonotype appeared once. V gene TRBV6-6 combines with J gene TRBJ2-3; 9 bases map to TRBD2. This CDR3 region has 14 residues. With V trimmed by 4 bases and J by 6 bases, 5 bases remained unmatched. Germline CDR1 is MNHNY and CDR2 is SVGAGI (reference sequence). The CDR3 DNA reads as TGTGCCAGCAGTTTTGGGCGGGGGGGCGATACGCAGTATTTT. Translated, it gives CASSFGRGGDTQYF.

This clonotype was found a few times. The rearrangement joins TRBV3-1 to TRBJ2-1, with 10 bases matching TRBD2. The ends lost 0 bases at V and 8 bases at J; junction bases unmatched: 10. This CDR3 has 17 residues. CDR1 is LGHDT, CDR2 YNNKEL, per germline (reference sequence). The DNA for the CDR3 is TGTGCCAGCAGCCAAGATTCAAGCGGGGGGGCCAGGTATGAGCAGTTCTTC. Translated: CASSQDSSGGARYEQFF.